This TCR beta chain was documented in a study of CD8 T cells in ankylosing spondylitis. Library preparation for TCR beta used quantitative 5'-RACE with molecular barcodes. TCRdb itself ran the 5' RACE reads through MiXCR, one entry per CDR3 protein. The sample lists some 130,000 distinct CDR3 sequences, roughly a sixth seen once, with roughly a third in the top ten. General study points: Relatively rare in peripheral blood, disease-linked clones were also CD8+. For ankylosing spondylitis blood, a TCR beta motif of 7 or 8 highly homologous variants appeared characteristic. In ankylosing spondylitis patients, matched synovial fluid reportedly showed significant enrichment of disease-linked clones.

The V end lost 6 bases, the J end lost 5 bases, and 14 bases lay between the germline ends. Germline CDR1 MDHEN, CDR2 SYDVKM. This CDR3 contains 14 residues. This clonotype was seen a handful of times. As yet, its antigen is unknown. The sample comprised blood, either unsorted or a sorted T cell fraction (not recorded which). This sequence joins TRBV28 and TRBJ1-5; no clear D. The TCR comes from a male donor with ankylosing spondylitis. This chain's CDR3 is CASSYRGNHQPQHF. CDR3 sequence (DNA): TGTGCCAGCAGCTATCGAGGAAACCATCAGCCCCAGCATTTT.